A single sample gave rise to the 26 T cell receptor beta chains below, sequenced in a study of T-cell reconstitution after alpha-beta-depleted transplantation in children. TCRbeta library construction was performed incorporating unique molecular identifiers. In TCRdb, the PCR reads were re-called with MiXCR into one record per CDR3 protein. The repertoire holds 75,000 to 90,000 distinct CDR3 sequences, roughly 14% seen once, with 27% in the top ten. Specimen: PBMCs, mostly from graft donor cells, collected 180 days after TCRalphabeta/CD19-depleted stem cell transplant. These receptors were collected from a male patient aged 2 to 10 who had a stem cell transplant for acute lymphoblastic leukemia, so the T cells may come from the graft donor.

The J gene is TRBJ2-2, the V gene TRBV20-1; 8 nucleotides agree with TRBD1. Germline V CDR1 and CDR2: DFQATT, SNEGSKA (reference sequence). With 6 bases clipped from V and 7 bases from J, the junction kept 10 bases outside the gene matches. The CDR3 totals 14 residues. The CDR3 here is CSAHTQGAIGELFF. The CDR3 nucleotides are TGCAGTGCGCACACCCAGGGGGCAATCGGGGAGCTGTTTTTT.

The rearrangement links TRBV2 to TRBJ2-5; 11 bases match TRBD1. The CDR3 has 16 amino acids. From germline, CDR1 is SNHLY and CDR2 FYNNEI. The V gene end was trimmed by 7 bases and the J gene end by 5 bases; junction bases not matched to a gene: 12. In DNA form, the CDR3 reads TGTGCCAGCATTTATGCCGGGACAGGGGGTTTGGAGACCCAGTACTTC. Its translation is CASIYAGTGGLETQYF.

The chain uses TRBV7-6 and TRBJ2-7; 7 positions match TRBD1. V was pared by 4 bases and J by 4 bases, with 10 bases of the junction left unmatched. This CDR3 is built from 15 residues. Germline assignment: CDR1 SGHVS and CDR2 FNYEAQ. In DNA form, the CDR3 reads TGTGCCAGCAGCTACGCTCCGGGACAGAGGTACGAGCAGTACTTC. Its protein product is CASSYAPGQRYEQYF.

The genes are TRBV12-3 or TRBV12-4 and TRBJ2-2, with TRBD2 identical over 7 bases. This CDR3 has 14 residues. V lost 8 bases and J lost 5; bases outside the gene matches: 8. This CDR3 reads CASGGREGTGELFF. The CDR3 DNA is TGTGCCAGCGGAGGCAGGGAGGGGACCGGGGAGCTGTTTTTT.

The chain joins TRBV9 to TRBJ2-5; 11 nucleotides match TRBD1. Per the germline V gene, CDR1 is SGDLS and CDR2 is YYNGEE. The J segment lost 4 bases and the V segment lost 10 bases, leaving 15 bases of the junction unmatched. The CDR3 has 16 amino acids. This CDR3 reads CASGQGAFVLGETQYF. As DNA, the CDR3 is TGTGCCTCTGGACAGGGGGCGTTTGTTTTAGGAGAGACCCAGTACTTC.

This clonotype was recorded a few times. J is TRBJ1-2 and V is TRBV5-1; no reliable D call. This CDR3 has 15 residues. The V gene lost 1 base and the J gene lost 4 bases, with 14 bases spanning the gap. Germline CDR1 is SGHRS and CDR2 is YFSETQ. CDR3 amino acids: CASSLFDGKGYGYTF. CDR3 in DNA: TGCGCCAGCAGCTTGTTTGACGGGAAGGGCTATGGCTACACCTTC.

CDR3 sequence: CASSLAQGGHYEQYF. The CDR3 coding sequence is TGTGCCAGCAGCTTAGCGCAGGGCGGACACTACGAGCAGTACTTC. The V call is TRBV7-2, the J call TRBJ2-7; tentative D call: TRBD1 (5 bases). This CDR3 has 15 amino acids. Trimming removed 0 bases from V and 3 bases from J, with 12 bases in between. The germline V gene encodes CDR1 SGHTA and CDR2 FQGNSA.

This chain connects TRBV10-3 to TRBJ2-1, with D possibly TRBD2 on 5 matching bases. The end of the DNA aligns better with TRBJ2-7, so the J call may be wrong. The V gene's germline CDR1 is ENHRY and CDR2 SYGVKD. This CDR3 has 14 residues. The CDR3 reads CAISPGRLYNEQYF. The CDR3 coding sequence is TGTGCCATCAGCCCGGGAAGACTGTACAATGAGCAGTACTTC.

V and J are TRBV20-1 and TRBJ1-2; possibly TRBD1 for D (5 bases). The CDR3 extends over 14 amino acids. V dropped 1 base and J dropped 4 bases, with 13 bases sitting between them. Per the germline V gene, CDR1 is DFQATT and CDR2 is SNEGSKA (reference sequence). CDR3 loop: CSARGGGGTYGYTF. CDR3 nucleotides: TGCAGTGCTAGAGGGGGTGGGGGTACCTATGGCTACACCTTC.

The CDR3 nucleotides read TGTGCCAGCAGACGGACGGGCAACACTGAAGCTTTCTTT. It yields the protein CASRRTGNTEAFF. The chain has TRBV6-1 and TRBJ1-1, with D uncertain. Germline V gene data show CDR1 as MNHNS and CDR2 as SASEGT. Trimming left V 6 bases short and J 2 bases short, with 10 bases between. This CDR3 comprises 13 residues.

This clonotype was detected a few times. Written as DNA, the CDR3 is TGTGCCACCTCAGGGTACGGGGAGCTGTTTTTT. This translates into CATSGYGELFF. This sequence joins TRBV19 and TRBJ2-2; the D gene is possibly TRBD1 (5 bases). Germline V gene sequence: CDR1 LNHDA, CDR2 SQIVND (reference sequence). This CDR3 spans 11 amino acids. V dropped 10 bases and J dropped 7 bases, with 10 bases sitting between them.

This clonotype was counted at least ten times. The V and J genes are TRBV7-9 and TRBJ2-5; tentatively, D is TRBD2 (5 bases). The V end lost 4 bases, the J end lost 1 base, and 10 bases lay between the germline ends. Germline V gene lookup returns CDR1 SEHNR and CDR2 FQNEAQ (reference sequence). The CDR3 length is 14 residues. CDR3 DNA: TGTGCCAGCAGCTCGAGGGCTTTCCAAGAGACCCAGTACTTC. Its protein is CASSSRAFQETQYF.

In the case of this clonotype: This could be a read error, since a much larger clone is one nucleotide away. CDR3 sequence: CASSFTSGRTDERFF. The DNA for the CDR3 is TGTGCCAGCAGTTTTACTAGCGGGAGAACGGATGAGCGGTTCTTC. The rearrangement links TRBV12-3 or TRBV12-4 to TRBJ2-1, with 11 bases fitting TRBD2. The CDR3 sequence is 15 residues long.

The chain links TRBV4-3 to TRBJ2-7; D assignment may be TRBD1 or TRBD2 (5 bases each). This CDR3 region has 14 residues. V gave up 3 bases and J gave up 4 bases, with 13 bases separating them. Germline V CDR1 and CDR2: LGHNA, YSLEER. This CDR3 is CASSQEWGPYEQYF. The CDR3, as DNA: TGCGCCAGCAGCCAGGAGTGGGGACCTTACGAGCAGTACTTC.

The chain employs TRBV7-6 and TRBJ2-5; 8 positions match TRBD2. V dropped 3 bases and J dropped 0; count of bases not matched to a gene: 3. This CDR3 has 15 residues. Germline V gene data show CDR1 as SGHVS and CDR2 as FNYEAQ. CDR3 sequence reads: CASSFRGGYQETQYF. The DNA of the CDR3 is TGTGCCAGCAGCTTCCGGGGGGGATACCAAGAGACCCAGTACTTC.

This sequence joins TRBV12-3 or TRBV12-4 and TRBJ1-5, with 7 bases lining up with TRBD1. The CDR3 has 17 residues. With V trimmed by 2 bases and J by 2 bases, 9 bases remained unmatched. The CDR3 is CASSLPRTGPGNQPQHF. CDR3 DNA sequence: TGTGCCAGCAGTTTACCCCGGACAGGCCCTGGCAATCAGCCCCAGCATTTT.

The chain links TRBV9 to TRBJ2-5; 8 bases align to TRBD2. Germline values: CDR1 SGDLS, CDR2 YYNGEE. The J segment lost 5 bases and the V segment lost 0 bases, leaving 6 bases of the junction unmatched. This CDR3 is built from 15 residues. The CDR3 nucleotides are TGTGCCAGCAGCGTAGGAGGGACTAGGAGGGAGACCCAGTACTTC. This translates into CASSVGGTRRETQYF.

This clonotype was found a few times. The V gene is TRBV10-3, the J gene TRBJ2-7, with a tentative D call TRBD1 (7 bases). Trimming shortened V by 8 bases and J by 6 bases, and 20 bases separated the two germline ends. The CDR3 extends over 14 amino acids. Germline V gene sequence: CDR1 ENHRY, CDR2 SYGVKD. As DNA, the CDR3 is TGTGCCATCGCCGACAGGGAGGTATCCGTCGAGCAGTACTTC. Its translation: CAIADREVSVEQYF.

This clonotype was counted a few times. J is TRBJ1-1 and V is TRBV6-2 or TRBV6-3; weak D call: TRBD1 (5 bases). In germline, CDR1 is MNHEY, CDR2 SVGEGT. The CDR3 extends over 13 amino acids. V lost 7 bases and J 5 bases, leaving 14 bases between the germline ends. The CDR3 nucleotides read TGTGCCAGCACTGGGACCTGGAGGACTGAAGCTTTCTTT. It encodes CASTGTWRTEAFF.

With respect to this clonotype: This clone may be a read error of a much larger clone one base away. The chain uses TRBV6-5 and TRBJ2-3; D remains unclear. Per the germline V gene, CDR1 is MNHEY and CDR2 is SVGAGI. The CDR3 is made up of 16 amino acids. The CDR3 nucleotides read TGTGCCAGCAGTTACGCCTCTTCTCAGCATCCAGAGACGCAGTATTTT. It is translated as CASSYASSQHPETQYF.

This clonotype was seen repeatedly, ten times or more. The chain couples TRBV7-8 to TRBJ2-7; D is perhaps TRBD1 or TRBD2 (7 bases each). Looked up from germline, CDR1 is SGHVS and CDR2 is FQNEAQ. V shed 1 base and J shed 6 bases, with 13 bases lying between them. The CDR3 contains 14 residues. The CDR3 here is CASSLDRGGLEQYF. As DNA, the CDR3 is TGTGCCAGCAGCTTAGACAGGGGAGGGCTCGAGCAGTACTTC.

The chain recombines TRBV3-1 with TRBJ1-5; D call uncertain. Germline V lookup: CDR1 LGHDT, CDR2 YNNKEL (reference sequence). The CDR3 contains 12 residues. Trimming took 4 bases from V and 4 from J, leaving 5 bases between them. Here the CDR3 reads CASSLRNQPQHF. The CDR3, as DNA: TGTGCCAGCAGCCTTCGTAATCAGCCCCAGCATTTT.

This chain links TRBV2 with TRBJ2-7; TRBD1 might be the D (5 bases). The CDR3 extends over 13 amino acids. The V end lost 7 bases, the J end lost 5 bases, and 15 bases lay between the germline ends. Germline V gene lookup returns CDR1 SNHLY and CDR2 FYNNEI. The CDR3 DNA is TGTGCCAGCAATGACTGGGGCACCCACGAGCAGTACTTC. It codes for CASNDWGTHEQYF. Filled out from reference TRBV2 and TRBJ2-7, the complete variable domain reads EPEVTQTPSHQVTQMGQEVILRCVPISNHLYFYWYRQILGQKVEFLVSFYNNEISEKSEIFDDQFSVERPDGSNFTLKIRSTKLEDSAMYFCASNDWGTHEQYFGPGTRLTVT.

V usage is TRBV18 and J usage is TRBJ2-1; the D gene is possibly TRBD2 (6 bases). V lost 2 bases and J 9 bases, leaving 11 bases between the germline ends. CDR3 size: 13 residues. Per the germline V gene, CDR1 is KGHSH and CDR2 is LQKENI. This chain's CDR3 is CASSPSMRGEQFF. The CDR3 DNA sequence: TGTGCCAGCTCACCATCGATGCGGGGTGAGCAGTTCTTC.

The gene calls are TRBV5-6 and TRBJ2-5; no definite D call. The V and J ends lost 0 bases and 2 bases respectively, with 5 bases between them. The CDR3 sequence is 13 residues long. Germline CDR1 reads SGHDT; CDR2 reads YYEEEE. CDR3 loop: CASSLAAQETQYF. The DNA for the CDR3 is TGTGCCAGCAGCTTGGCAGCGCAAGAGACCCAGTACTTC. The full variable domain, its missing parts supplied by reference TRBV5-6 and TRBJ2-5, is DAGVTQSPTHLIKTRGQQVTLRCSPKSGHDTVSWYQQALGQGPQFIFQYYEEEERQRGNFPDRFSGHQFPNYSSELNVNALLLGDSALYLCASSLAAQETQYFGPGTRLLVL.

This clonotype was seen a few times. The genes are TRBV4-3 and TRBJ2-7, with 11 bases aligning to TRBD2. Germline V gives CDR1 LGHNA, CDR2 YSLEER. Trimming at V came to 5 bases and at J to 1 base, leaving 4 bases not matched to a gene. The CDR3 consists of 15 residues. The CDR3 nucleotides read TGCGCCAGCAGCTTCGGACTAGCGGGTTCCTACGAGCAGTACTTC. Translation: CASSFGLAGSYEQYF.